Below, one T cell receptor beta chain is given with its context. Its antigen is still unknown. This sample was taken from a study of CD8+ T cells in alopecia areata. Notes on the study in general: Especially in alopecia totalis/universalis, lesional scalp showed greater clonality than normal scalp did.

The CDR3 loop spans 12 amino acids. Trimming cost V 8 bases and J 0 bases, with 7 bases left between them. Germline lookup yields CDR1 SNHLY and CDR2 FYNNEI. As the sequencing template, cDNA was produced by extracting RNA and reverse transcribing it. The assay was immunoSEQ multiplex PCR, and TCRdb's table has in-frame clones only and misses some. Of approximately 100,000 clones listed, 55% are singletons. The sequence derives from a human donor in good health. The chain uses TRBV2 and TRBJ2-5; weak D call: TRBD2 (6 bases). Specimen: CD4+ T cells sorted from blood. Here the CDR3 reads CASGRYQETQYF. The CDR3 bases are TGTGCCAGCGGGAGGTACCAAGAGACCCAGTACTTC.